This T cell receptor (beta chain) was recorded in a study of cytomegalovirus exposure and HLA in healthy donors. The ends were cut back, 2 bases at V and 0 bases at J, with 14 bases in the middle. The germline gives CDR1 GTSNPN, CDR2 SVGIG (reference sequence). This CDR3 has 16 amino acids. 60 Vbeta and 13 Jbeta primers were used in PCR. Only in-frame clones appear in the TCRdb table, and some are missing; sequencing was by immunoSEQ multiplex PCR. The sample consists of some 250,000 clones, about 81% of them appearing once. This TCR was sampled from a woman in her forties in good health and CMV-seropositive. The chain has TRBV30 and TRBJ2-1; the D is unclear. Specimen: PBMCs. The CDR3 DNA follows: TGTGCCTGGAGTCCCCCACTGATTAGCTCCTACAATGAGCAGTTCTTC. Its protein is CAWSPPLISSYNEQFF.